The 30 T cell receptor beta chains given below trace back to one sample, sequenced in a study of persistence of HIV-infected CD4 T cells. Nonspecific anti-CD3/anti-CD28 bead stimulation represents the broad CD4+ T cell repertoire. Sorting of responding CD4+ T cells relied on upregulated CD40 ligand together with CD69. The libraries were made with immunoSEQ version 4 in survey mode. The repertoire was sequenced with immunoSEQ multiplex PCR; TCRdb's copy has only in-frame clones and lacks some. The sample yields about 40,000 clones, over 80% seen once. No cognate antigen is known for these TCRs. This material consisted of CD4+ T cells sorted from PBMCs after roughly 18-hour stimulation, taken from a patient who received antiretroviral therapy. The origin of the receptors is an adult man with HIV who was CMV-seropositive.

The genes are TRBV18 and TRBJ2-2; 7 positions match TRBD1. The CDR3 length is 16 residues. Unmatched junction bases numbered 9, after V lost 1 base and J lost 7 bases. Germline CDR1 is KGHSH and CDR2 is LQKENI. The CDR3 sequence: CASSPRVGQEVGELFF. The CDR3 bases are TGTGCCAGCTCACCACGGGTCGGACAGGAGGTCGGGGAGCTGTTTTTT.

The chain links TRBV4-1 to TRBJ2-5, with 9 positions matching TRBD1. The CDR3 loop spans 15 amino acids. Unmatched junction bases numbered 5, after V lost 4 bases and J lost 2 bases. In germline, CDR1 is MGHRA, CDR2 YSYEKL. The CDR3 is CASSRLTGGQETQYF. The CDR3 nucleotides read TGCGCCAGCAGCCGCTTGACAGGGGGGCAAGAGACCCAGTACTTC.

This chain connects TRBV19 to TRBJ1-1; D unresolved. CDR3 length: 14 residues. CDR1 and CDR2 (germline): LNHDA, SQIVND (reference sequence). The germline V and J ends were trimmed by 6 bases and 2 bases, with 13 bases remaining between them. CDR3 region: CASSQNGGNTEAFF. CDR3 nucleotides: TGTGCCAGTAGCCAAAATGGAGGAAACACTGAAGCTTTCTTT.

In nucleotides, the CDR3 is TGTGCCAGCAGACCGGGCGGGACATACAATGAAAAACTGTTTTTT. This translates into CASRPGGTYNEKLFF. V is TRBV14 and J is TRBJ1-4; tentative D call: TRBD1 (6 bases). From germline, CDR1 is SGHDN and CDR2 FVKESK. This CDR3 region has 15 residues. The ends were cut back, 6 bases at V and 5 bases at J, with 16 bases in the middle.

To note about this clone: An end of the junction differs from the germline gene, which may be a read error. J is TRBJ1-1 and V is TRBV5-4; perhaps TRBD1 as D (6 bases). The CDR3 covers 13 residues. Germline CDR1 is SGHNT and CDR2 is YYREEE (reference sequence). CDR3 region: CASSLERGDGRIF. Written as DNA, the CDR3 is TGTGCCAGCAGCTTGGAGAGGGGGGATGGAAGGATCTTT. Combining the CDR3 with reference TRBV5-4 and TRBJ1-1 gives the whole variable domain ETGVTQSPTHLIKTRGQQVTLRCSSQSGHNTVSWYQQALGQGPQFIFQYYREEENGRGNFPPRFSGLQFPNYSSELNVNALELDDSALYLCASSLERGDGRIFGQGTRLTVV.

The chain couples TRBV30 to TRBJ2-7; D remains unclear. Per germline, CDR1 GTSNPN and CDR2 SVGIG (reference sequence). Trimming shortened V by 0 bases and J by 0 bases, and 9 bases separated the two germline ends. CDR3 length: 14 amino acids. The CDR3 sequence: CAWSVNYYSYEQYF. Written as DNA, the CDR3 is TGTGCCTGGAGTGTAAATTATTACTCCTACGAGCAGTACTTC.

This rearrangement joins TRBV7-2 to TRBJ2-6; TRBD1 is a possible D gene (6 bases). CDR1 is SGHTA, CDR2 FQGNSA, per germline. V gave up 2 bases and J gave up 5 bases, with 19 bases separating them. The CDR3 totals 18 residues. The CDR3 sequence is CASSLNDRTLSWANVLTF. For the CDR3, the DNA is TGTGCCAGCAGCTTAAACGACAGGACCCTCTCCTGGGCCAACGTCCTGACTTTC.

The CDR3: CASSISPGVQTEAFF. In nucleotides, the CDR3 is TGTGCCAGCAGCATTAGTCCAGGGGTACAAACTGAAGCTTTCTTT. The V and J genes are TRBV5-6 and TRBJ1-1, with a weak D call TRBD1 (6 bases). The V gene lost 4 bases and the J gene lost 5 bases, with 18 bases spanning the gap. From germline, CDR1 is SGHDT and CDR2 YYEEEE. CDR3 length equals 15 residues.

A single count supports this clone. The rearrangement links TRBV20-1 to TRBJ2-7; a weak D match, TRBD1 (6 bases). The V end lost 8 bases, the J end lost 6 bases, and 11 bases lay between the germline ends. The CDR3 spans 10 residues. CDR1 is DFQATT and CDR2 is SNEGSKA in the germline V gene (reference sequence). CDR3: CSMGTSEQYF. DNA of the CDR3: TGCAGTATGGGGACATCCGAGCAGTACTTC.

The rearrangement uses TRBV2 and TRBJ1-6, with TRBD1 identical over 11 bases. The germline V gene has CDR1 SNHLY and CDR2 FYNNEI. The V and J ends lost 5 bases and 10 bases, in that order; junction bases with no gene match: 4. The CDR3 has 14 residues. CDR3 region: CASSSGQGGSPLHF. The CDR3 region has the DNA TGTGCCAGCAGTTCGGGACAGGGGGGATCACCCCTCCACTTT.

Written as DNA, the CDR3 is TGTGCCAGCAGCCAACCCCGGACTAGCGGGGGGATAGATACGCAGTATTTT. Protein product: CASSQPRTSGGIDTQYF. V and J are TRBV14 and TRBJ2-3; TRBD2 agrees at 14 bases. The V gene end was trimmed by 2 bases and the J gene end by 5 bases; junction bases not matched to a gene: 6. This CDR3 is built from 17 residues. From germline, CDR1 is SGHDN and CDR2 FVKESK.

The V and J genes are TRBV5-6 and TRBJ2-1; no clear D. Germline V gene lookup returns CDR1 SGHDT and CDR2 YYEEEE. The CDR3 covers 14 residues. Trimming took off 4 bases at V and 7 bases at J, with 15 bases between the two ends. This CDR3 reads CASSLNSLQNEQFF. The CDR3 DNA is TGTGCCAGCAGCCTGAACAGCTTACAGAATGAGCAGTTCTTC.

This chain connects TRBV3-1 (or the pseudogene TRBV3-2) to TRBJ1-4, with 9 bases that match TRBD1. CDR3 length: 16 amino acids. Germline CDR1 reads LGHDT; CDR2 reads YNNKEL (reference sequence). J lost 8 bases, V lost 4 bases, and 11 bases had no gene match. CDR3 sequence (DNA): TGTGCCAGCAGCCCGTTCGTGGACAGGGGTGCGGAAAAACTGTTTTTT. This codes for CASSPFVDRGAEKLFF.

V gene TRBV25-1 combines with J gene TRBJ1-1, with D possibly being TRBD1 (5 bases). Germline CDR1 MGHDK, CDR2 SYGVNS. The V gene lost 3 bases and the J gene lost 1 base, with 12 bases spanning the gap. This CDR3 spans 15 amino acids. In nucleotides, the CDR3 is TGTGCCAGCAGTGACCCGCGGGGGGGGAACACTGAAGCTTTCTTT. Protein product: CASSDPRGGNTEAFF.

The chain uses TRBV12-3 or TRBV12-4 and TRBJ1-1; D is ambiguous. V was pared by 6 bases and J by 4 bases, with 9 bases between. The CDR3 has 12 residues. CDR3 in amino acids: CASSMGSTEAFF. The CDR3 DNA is TGTGCCAGCAGCATGGGGAGCACTGAAGCTTTCTTT.

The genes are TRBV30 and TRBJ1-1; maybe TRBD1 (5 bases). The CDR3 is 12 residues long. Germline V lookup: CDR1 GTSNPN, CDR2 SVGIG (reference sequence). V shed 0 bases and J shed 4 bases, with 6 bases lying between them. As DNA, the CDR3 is TGTGCCTGGAGTGTGAGGGGCACTGAAGCTTTCTTT. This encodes CAWSVRGTEAFF.

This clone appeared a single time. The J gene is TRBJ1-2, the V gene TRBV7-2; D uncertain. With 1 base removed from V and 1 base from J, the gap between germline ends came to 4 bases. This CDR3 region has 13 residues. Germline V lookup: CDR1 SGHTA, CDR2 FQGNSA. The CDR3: CASSLGVNYGYTF. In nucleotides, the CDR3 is TGTGCCAGCAGCTTAGGAGTTAACTATGGCTACACCTTC.

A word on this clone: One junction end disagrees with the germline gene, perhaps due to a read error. The CDR3 DNA is TGTGCCTCAGGTGACACCAGATCAGCATGGTTC. The encoded protein is CASGDTRSAWF. The V call is TRBV30, the J call TRBJ2-7; D call uncertain. CDR1 is GTSNPN and CDR2 is SVGIG in the germline V gene (reference sequence). CDR3 length: 11 residues.

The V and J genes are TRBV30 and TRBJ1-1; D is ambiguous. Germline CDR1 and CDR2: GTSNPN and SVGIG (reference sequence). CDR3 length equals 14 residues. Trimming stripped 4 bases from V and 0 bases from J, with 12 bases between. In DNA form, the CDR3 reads TGTGCCTGGACTCCGTTATTGGTGAACACTGAAGCTTTCTTT. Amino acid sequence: CAWTPLLVNTEAFF.

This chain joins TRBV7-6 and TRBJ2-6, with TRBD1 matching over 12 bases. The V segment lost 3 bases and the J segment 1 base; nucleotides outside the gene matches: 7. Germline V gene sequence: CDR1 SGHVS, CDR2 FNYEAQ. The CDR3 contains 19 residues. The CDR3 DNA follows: TGTGCCAGCAGCTTCCGTAGGGGACAGGGGGCGTCTGGGGCCAACGTCCTGACTTTC. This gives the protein CASSFRRGQGASGANVLTF.

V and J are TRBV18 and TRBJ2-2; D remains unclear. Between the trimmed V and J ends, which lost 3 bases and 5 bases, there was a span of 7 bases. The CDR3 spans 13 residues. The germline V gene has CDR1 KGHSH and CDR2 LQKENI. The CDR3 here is CASSPQGTGELFF. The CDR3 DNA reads TGTGCCAGCTCACCTCAAGGGACCGGGGAGCTGTTTTTT. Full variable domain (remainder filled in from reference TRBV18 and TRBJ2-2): NAGVMQNPRHLVRRRGQEARLRCSPMKGHSHVYWYRQLPEEGLKFMVYLQKENIIDESGMPKERFSAEFPKEGPSILRIQQVVRGDSAAYFCASSPQGTGELFFGEGSRLTVL.

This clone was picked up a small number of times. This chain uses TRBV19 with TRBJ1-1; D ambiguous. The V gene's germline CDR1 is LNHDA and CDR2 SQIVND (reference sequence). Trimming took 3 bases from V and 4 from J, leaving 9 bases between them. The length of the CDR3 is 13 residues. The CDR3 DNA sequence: TGTGCCAGTAGTATGGAATCGGCCACTGAAGCTTTCTTT. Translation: CASSMESATEAFF.

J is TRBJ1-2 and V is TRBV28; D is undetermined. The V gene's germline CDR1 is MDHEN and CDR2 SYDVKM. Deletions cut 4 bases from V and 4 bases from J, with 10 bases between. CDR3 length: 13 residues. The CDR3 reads CASSSEGLYGYTF. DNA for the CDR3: TGTGCCAGCAGTTCCGAAGGGCTCTATGGCTACACCTTC.

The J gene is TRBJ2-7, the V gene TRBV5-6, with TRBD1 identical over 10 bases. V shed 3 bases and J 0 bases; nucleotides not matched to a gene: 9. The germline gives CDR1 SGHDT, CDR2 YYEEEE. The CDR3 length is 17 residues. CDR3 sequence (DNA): TGTGCCAGCAGCTCAATCCCCGGGACAGGGGTCTCCTACGAGCAGTACTTC. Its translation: CASSSIPGTGVSYEQYF. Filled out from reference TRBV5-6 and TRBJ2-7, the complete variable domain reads DAGVTQSPTHLIKTRGQQVTLRCSPKSGHDTVSWYQQALGQGPQFIFQYYEEEERQRGNFPDRFSGHQFPNYSSELNVNALLLGDSALYLCASSSIPGTGVSYEQYFGPGTRLTVT.

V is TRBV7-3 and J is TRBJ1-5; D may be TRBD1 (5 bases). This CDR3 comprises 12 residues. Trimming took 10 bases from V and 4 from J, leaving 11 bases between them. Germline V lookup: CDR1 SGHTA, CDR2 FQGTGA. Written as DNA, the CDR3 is TGTGCCACCGGGGGGGTAAATCAGCCCCAGCATTTT. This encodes CATGGVNQPQHF.

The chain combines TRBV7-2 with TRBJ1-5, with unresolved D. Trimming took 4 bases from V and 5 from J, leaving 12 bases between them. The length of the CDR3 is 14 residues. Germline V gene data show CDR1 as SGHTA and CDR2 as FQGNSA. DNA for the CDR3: TGTGCCAGCAGCTCTTCGGGCGGCCATCAGCCCCAGCATTTT. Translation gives CASSSSGGHQPQHF.

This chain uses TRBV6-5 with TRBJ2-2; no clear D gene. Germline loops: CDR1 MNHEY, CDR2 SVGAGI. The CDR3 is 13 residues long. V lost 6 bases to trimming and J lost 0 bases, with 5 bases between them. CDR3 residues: CASRDTNTGELFF. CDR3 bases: TGTGCCAGCAGGGATACGAACACCGGGGAGCTGTTTTTT.

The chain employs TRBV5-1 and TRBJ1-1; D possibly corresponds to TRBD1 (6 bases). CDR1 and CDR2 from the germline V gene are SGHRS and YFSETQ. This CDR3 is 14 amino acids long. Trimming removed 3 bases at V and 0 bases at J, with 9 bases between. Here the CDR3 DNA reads TGCGCCAGCAGCTCGAGGACAGTGAACACTGAAGCTTTCTTT. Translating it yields CASSSRTVNTEAFF. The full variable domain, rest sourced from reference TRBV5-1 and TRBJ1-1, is KAGVTQTPRYLIKTRGQQVTLSCSPISGHRSVSWYQQTPGQGLQFLFEYFSETQRNKGNFPGRFSGRQFSNSRSEMNVSTLELGDSALYLCASSSRTVNTEAFFGQGTRLTVV.

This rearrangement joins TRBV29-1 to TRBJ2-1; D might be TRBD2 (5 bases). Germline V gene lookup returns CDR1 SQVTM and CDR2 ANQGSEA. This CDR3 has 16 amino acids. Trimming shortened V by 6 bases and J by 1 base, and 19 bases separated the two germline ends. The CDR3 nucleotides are TGCAGCGTCCATACCTCCGAGGCGGGTTCCTACAATGAGCAGTTCTTC. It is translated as CSVHTSEAGSYNEQFF.

CDR3 region: CATSRVEKLFF. The CDR3, as DNA: TGTGCCACCAGCAGAGTTGAAAAACTGTTTTTT. V usage is TRBV15 and J usage is TRBJ1-4; D uncertain. Germline values: CDR1 LNHNV, CDR2 YYDKDF (reference sequence). V gave up 1 base and J gave up 7 bases, with 1 base separating them. The CDR3 has 11 amino acids.